The T cell receptor beta chain described here comes from a study of T cells after yellow fever vaccination. Whole-study results and caveats: The study re-detected most primary-vaccination clones after the booster (roughly 96% CD4, just over 85% CD8).

The J segment lost 7 bases and the V segment lost 7 bases, leaving 13 bases of the junction unmatched. The germline CDR1 and CDR2 sequences are LGHNT and FRNRAP. The CDR3 covers 15 residues. TCRdb ran MiXCR on the 5' RACE reads and lists one entry per CDR3 protein. The table lists about 160,000 distinct CDR3 sequences, almost 7% of them singletons, with approximately 2.5% in the top ten. Concerning this clonotype itself: Its antigen is undetermined.

This receptor was obtained from a man younger than 35 who received the YFV17D yellow fever vaccine. The specimen comprised CD4+ T cells sorted from PBMCs, sampled 5 to 6 days after the first yellow fever vaccination. The chain joins TRBV12-5 to TRBJ1-5; 7 positions match TRBD1. CDR3 in amino acids: CASAPVLGTVQPQHF. CDR3 in DNA: TGTGCTAGTGCTCCCGTGCTCGGGACAGTCCAGCCCCAGCATTTT.